The 19 T cell receptor beta chains below all came from one sample that was sequenced in a study of PD-L1 blockade in urothelial cancer. TCRdb's copy holds only in-frame clones and misses some; the assay was immunoSEQ multiplex PCR. The table has 50,000 or so clones, about 86% seen once; the top ten hold over 20%. Regarding time point: pretreatment peripheral blood. The sequenced sample was PBMCs, obtained around atezolizumab (anti-PD-L1) treatment. The source is a man between 60 and 75 years old with urothelial cancer.

The V and J genes are TRBV29-1 and TRBJ2-4; tentative D call: TRBD2 (6 bases). Germline V gene lookup returns CDR1 SQVTM and CDR2 ANQGSEA. Trimming left V 2 bases short and J 1 base short, with 12 bases between. This CDR3 spans 15 amino acids. The CDR3: CSVEIRELAKNIQYF. The CDR3 bases are TGCAGCGTTGAAATACGGGAGTTGGCCAAAAACATTCAGTACTTC.

This clone was seen a few times. This chain joins TRBV5-1 and TRBJ1-1; 9 bases agree with TRBD1. V lost 4 bases and J lost 5; bases outside the gene matches: 6. Germline CDR1 is SGHRS and CDR2 is YFSETQ. CDR3 length equals 14 residues. The CDR3 here is CASSQGQGLTEAFF. The CDR3 coding sequence is TGCGCCAGCAGCCAGGGACAGGGTTTGACTGAAGCTTTCTTT. The complete variable domain, with remaining parts taken from reference TRBV5-1 and TRBJ1-1, reads KAGVTQTPRYLIKTRGQQVTLSCSPISGHRSVSWYQQTPGQGLQFLFEYFSETQRNKGNFPGRFSGRQFSNSRSEMNVSTLELGDSALYLCASSQGQGLTEAFFGQGTRLTVV.

The CDR3 region is CASSGQKNTEAFF. The DNA for the CDR3 is TGTGCCAGCAGCGGACAGAAGAACACTGAAGCTTTCTTT. The gene calls are TRBV14 and TRBJ1-1; the D gene is possibly TRBD1 (6 bases). Looked up from germline, CDR1 is SGHDN and CDR2 is FVKESK. V was cut by 5 bases and J by 1 base, with 8 bases left in between. CDR3 size: 13 residues.

The V call is TRBV5-4, the J call TRBJ1-2; D perhaps matches TRBD1 (6 bases). The CDR3 spans 15 residues. From germline, CDR1 is SGHNT and CDR2 YYREEE (reference sequence). The V end was cut by 4 bases, the J end by 4 bases, with 17 bases between. Here the CDR3 DNA reads TGTGCCAGCAGCCGAGACGGGACACCTGGCTATGGCTACACCTTC. Amino acid sequence: CASSRDGTPGYGYTF. Filled out from reference TRBV5-4 and TRBJ1-2, the complete variable domain reads ETGVTQSPTHLIKTRGQQVTLRCSSQSGHNTVSWYQQALGQGPQFIFQYYREEENGRGNFPPRFSGLQFPNYSSELNVNALELDDSALYLCASSRDGTPGYGYTFGSGTRLTVV.

V gene TRBV11-2 combines with J gene TRBJ1-1; D is possibly TRBD1 (6 bases). CDR3 length: 13 amino acids. The V end was cut by 11 bases, the J end by 2 bases, with 15 bases between. Germline V gene lookup returns CDR1 SGHAT and CDR2 FQNNGV. The CDR3 DNA reads TGTGCCGGGGGGGGCAGGCAAAACACTGAAGCTTTCTTT. This sequence encodes CAGGGRQNTEAFF.

J is TRBJ2-1 and V is TRBV5-4; TRBD2 aligns across 10 bases. The CDR3 runs 16 residues. The germline V gene encodes CDR1 SGHNT and CDR2 YYREEE (reference sequence). Trimming cost V 7 bases and J 9 bases; bases outside gene matches: 16. The CDR3 DNA reads TGTGCCAGCTCGGGGGGAACTAGCGGGATTCCTTTTGAGCAGTTCTTC. As protein: CASSGGTSGIPFEQFF.

The V and J genes are TRBV5-1 and TRBJ2-2; 7 bases agree with TRBD1. This CDR3 comprises 16 residues. V lost 4 bases and J lost 0; bases outside the gene matches: 6. CDR1 SGHRS and CDR2 YFSETQ come from the germline V gene. The CDR3: CASSQRTGANTGELFF. The DNA for the CDR3 is TGCGCCAGCAGCCAGCGGACAGGAGCGAACACCGGGGAGCTGTTTTTT.

V and J are TRBV5-6 and TRBJ2-3; 8 nucleotides align to TRBD1. V lost 1 base to trimming and J lost 3 bases; unmatched junction nucleotides: 1. Germline CDR1 and CDR2: SGHDT and YYEEEE. The CDR3 totals 14 residues. CDR3 in amino acids: CASSLQGATDTQYF. CDR3 nucleotides: TGTGCCAGCAGCTTGCAGGGGGCAACAGATACGCAGTATTTT.

The V gene is TRBV18, the J gene TRBJ2-2; 9 nucleotides agree with TRBD2. Germline V gives CDR1 KGHSH, CDR2 LQKENI. This CDR3 is built from 15 residues. V was clipped by 5 bases and J by 5 bases; unmatched bases: 6. The CDR3 DNA reads as TGTGCCAGCTCAACCGGCGGGAGGGGAACCGGGGAGCTGTTTTTT. Its protein is CASSTGGRGTGELFF.

This clone was recorded a few times. This chain uses TRBV19 with TRBJ2-1; D remains ambiguous. Trimming stripped 1 base from V and 8 bases from J, with 9 bases between. CDR3 length: 13 residues. Looked up from germline, CDR1 is LNHDA and CDR2 is SQIVND (reference sequence). The CDR3 loop is CASSIGSVYEQFF. The CDR3 DNA reads TGTGCCAGTAGTATAGGGAGCGTTTATGAGCAGTTCTTC.

The chain is built from TRBV6-1 and TRBJ2-6; 10 bases agree with TRBD1. The CDR3 spans 16 residues. J lost 0 bases, V lost 4 bases, and 0 bases had no gene match. Germline V gene sequence: CDR1 MNHNS, CDR2 SASEGT. CDR3 bases: TGTGCCAGCAGTGGGACAGGGGGCTCTGGGGCCAACGTCCTGACTTTC. Encoded protein: CASSGTGGSGANVLTF.

The gene calls are TRBV9 and TRBJ2-5, with D possibly TRBD2 on 5 matching bases. Trimming removed 4 bases at V and 5 bases at J, with 15 bases between. Germline V lookup: CDR1 SGDLS, CDR2 YYNGEE. The CDR3 runs 14 residues. CDR3 loop: CASSPAPAEETQYF. DNA of the CDR3: TGTGCCAGCAGCCCCGCGCCAGCGGAGGAGACCCAGTACTTC.

The table lists this clone with a count of one. The chain is built from TRBV5-1 and TRBJ2-2, with a weak D call TRBD2 (5 bases). In germline, CDR1 is SGHRS, CDR2 YFSETQ. The V gene lost 5 bases and the J gene lost 1 base, with 15 bases spanning the gap. CDR3 length: 16 residues. The CDR3 region is CASSPETGRNTGELFF. CDR3 sequence (DNA): TGCGCCAGCAGTCCCGAAACGGGAAGGAACACCGGGGAGCTGTTTTTT.

This clone was recorded a few times. The chain employs TRBV11-2 and TRBJ2-7; a weak D match, TRBD1 (6 bases). The CDR3 extends over 16 amino acids. Germline CDR1 reads SGHAT; CDR2 reads FQNNGV. V lost 2 bases and J 5 bases, leaving 19 bases between the germline ends. CDR3 amino acids: CASSLFGTPIQDEQYF. DNA of the CDR3: TGTGCCAGCAGCTTATTCGGGACACCCATCCAGGACGAGCAGTACTTC.

The rearrangement uses TRBV15 and TRBJ2-7; D remains ambiguous. Trimming left V 2 bases short and J 2 bases short, with 13 bases between. Germline CDR1 and CDR2: LNHNV and YYDKDF (reference sequence). The CDR3 extends over 15 amino acids. CDR3 nucleotide sequence: TGTGCCACCAGCAGAAGAAACTCGCCCCCCTACGAGCAGTACTTC. Translated, it gives CATSRRNSPPYEQYF.

This clone appeared a few times. The J gene is TRBJ1-6, the V gene TRBV10-3; the D is unclear. This CDR3 is built from 15 residues. CDR1 is ENHRY and CDR2 is SYGVKD in the germline V gene. V lost 0 bases, J lost 4 bases, and 7 bases lay in between. The CDR3 region has the DNA TGTGCCATCAGTGAGTCGTCGGGTTATAATTCACCCCTCCACTTT. Its protein is CAISESSGYNSPLHF.

The chain is built from TRBV2 and TRBJ1-2; no definite D call. The germline CDR1 and CDR2 sequences are SNHLY and FYNNEI. V lost 5 bases to trimming and J lost 0 bases, with 16 bases between them. There are 16 residues in the CDR3. CDR3 nucleotide sequence: TGTGCCAGCAGTTCCATATTTCAGCGTACTAACTATGGCTACACCTTC. Protein: CASSSIFQRTNYGYTF. Filled out from reference TRBV2 and TRBJ1-2, the complete variable domain reads EPEVTQTPSHQVTQMGQEVILRCVPISNHLYFYWYRQILGQKVEFLVSFYNNEISEKSEIFDDQFSVERPDGSNFTLKIRSTKLEDSAMYFCASSSIFQRTNYGYTFGSGTRLTVV.

This clone was detected a few times. The chain couples TRBV4-1 to TRBJ1-1; D remains ambiguous. V was cut by 1 base and J by 7 bases, with 13 bases left in between. This CDR3 comprises 14 residues. In germline, CDR1 is MGHRA, CDR2 YSYEKL. The CDR3 protein is CASSQGPPRNEAFF. The CDR3 bases are TGCGCCAGCAGCCAAGGTCCCCCGCGGAATGAAGCTTTCTTT.

The chain joins TRBV11-1 to TRBJ1-1, with 8 bases fitting TRBD1. Per germline, CDR1 SGHAT and CDR2 FQDESV (reference sequence). CDR3 length: 17 amino acids. J was trimmed by 1 base and V by 5 bases; bases with no gene match: 12. CDR3: CASSPPGGQEKNTEAFF. Written as DNA, the CDR3 is TGTGCCAGCAGCCCCCCTGGGGGACAGGAAAAGAACACTGAAGCTTTCTTT.